This is a list of T cell receptor beta chains from one sample in a study of T-cell reconstitution after alpha-beta-depleted transplantation in children. TCRdb reanalysed the PCR reads using MiXCR and keeps one entry per CDR3 protein. The data show about 900,000 distinct CDR3 sequences, around 30% seen once. This sample comprised PBMCs, mostly from graft donor cells, obtained 360 days after TCRalphabeta/CD19-depleted stem cell transplant. These receptors were obtained from a boy younger than two who had a stem cell transplant for SCID, so the T cells may come from the graft donor. The conserved cysteine and the conserved F or W are not part of the CDR3 here.

v_call	j_call	cdr3_aa
TRBV2	TRBJ2-1	ASSVWAGYYNEQF
TRBV20-1	TRBJ1-1	SALGGVMNTEAF
TRBV19	TRBJ2-4	ASSIAFEGRFQY
TRBV9	TRBJ2-1	ASSAPVPGAGEQF
TRBV9	TRBJ2-1	ASSEGDLGGVSSYNEQF
TRBV24-1	TRBJ1-5	ATSDPGPGDNQPQH
TRBV7-2	TRBJ1-5	ASSLVGSNQPQH
TRBV28	TRBJ2-5	ASSPPRASGGQETQY
TRBV6-1	TRBJ1-3	ASSRDLGNTIY
TRBV12-5	TRBJ2-3	ASGLETGLSTDTQY
TRBV20-1	TRBJ2-7	SALPGQTYEQY
TRBV5-1	TRBJ2-7	ASSVGQGATIPSEQY
TRBV18	TRBJ2-1	ASSPIAGGPKFYNEQF
TRBV5-1	TRBJ2-3	ASSLGTPRRTQY
TRBV4-1	TRBJ2-2	ASSLAVGGAGELF
TRBV18	TRBJ2-5	ASSGRSGGQETQY
TRBV28	TRBJ1-5	ASSLPTQGGSNQPQH
TRBV7-4	TRBJ2-3	ASSLYPHTQY
TRBV10-3	TRBJ2-1	AIGTSGYNEQF
TRBV15	TRBJ2-7	ATSRSPGQAHSYEQY
TRBV7-2	TRBJ2-7	ASSMHRGHYEQY
TRBV5-1	TRBJ2-7	ASLSGDGDSYEQY
TRBV5-5	TRBJ2-1	ASSLATTEGFIYNEQF
TRBV7-8	TRBJ2-7	ASSFPRRGGSSYEQY
TRBV12-3/TRBV12-4	TRBJ2-1	ASSLGAGGDRYNEQF
TRBV12-3/TRBV12-4	TRBJ2-1	ASSDRGGHNNEQF
TRBV28	TRBJ2-5	ASSLRVFGQTQY
TRBV20-1	TRBJ2-2	SAASGNTGELF
TRBV28	TRBJ1-5	ASSFRTGGYSNQPQH
TRBV5-1	TRBJ2-5	ASSANKETQY
TRBV6-5	TRBJ2-7	ASSYSETGTNEQY
TRBV12-3/TRBV12-4	TRBJ2-1	ASRSGTSGPRSYNEQF
TRBV5-1	TRBJ2-3	ASSWGQGLDTQY
TRBV20-1	TRBJ2-7	SATGGLFPYEQY
TRBV12-3/TRBV12-4	TRBJ2-2	ASSLMGLSTRGELF
TRBV20-1	TRBJ2-3	SARVGLGTDTQY
TRBV5-1	TRBJ2-7	ASSLGAGRDEQY
TRBV3-1	TRBJ2-7	ASSQPRGLAYEQY
TRBV20-1	TRBJ2-3	SATGPADTQY
TRBV2	TRBJ2-5	ASSEGQLQETQY
TRBV20-1	TRBJ1-1	SVSGGGSGTEAF
TRBV27	TRBJ2-7	ASSWGGGEQY